Sequencing of this TCR beta chain was carried out in a study of T cells in Graves' hyperthyroidism and ophthalmopathy (dated by TCRdb to the late 2010s). The study in broad terms: Peripheral blood samples were taken at initial diagnosis, before any treatment was given. Once sampling was done, hyperthyroidism patients were given methimazole at a starting dose of 30 mg daily, whereas ophthalmopathy patients were given high-dose intravenous methylprednisolone. To identify TCR V-J signatures that set the groups apart, the researchers used a discovery cohort of 100 patients, made up of around 42 with Graves' ophthalmopathy and around 58 with stable Graves' hyperthyroidism. In addition, the study compared T-cell repertoires in thyroid tissue and in blood from roughly 6 Graves' hyperthyroidism patients. The approximately 100 discovery patients were divided at random into training and test sets in a 7:3 ratio. An independent validation cohort of around 20 hyperthyroidism patients and approximately 16 patients who later progressed to ophthalmopathy tested prospective prediction of ophthalmopathy. The paper describes TCR Vbeta CDR3 sequencing of 120 to 150 peripheral blood samples, made up of about 41 ophthalmopathy patients, around 78 hyperthyroidism patients and about 17 progressor patients.

TCR beta CDR3 regions were amplified from RNA transcripts. The TCR CDR3 was subjected to a first round of RT-PCR using the HTBI primer set and the Qiagen OneStep RT-PCR kit. Libraries were constructed in a second round of multiplex PCR, after which size selection and purification were performed. The libraries were sequenced on an Illumina HiSeq2000 using paired-end 100 bp reads. The study's own analysis went as follows. SOAPnuke was used to process the raw data, throwing out any read that contained adapters or uncalled bases, had a mean Phred below 15, or lacked an exact constant-primer or identifier match. High-quality paired reads were merged with COPE v1.2.5, and unique nucleotide sequences were defined as clonotypes. MiTCR v1.1 was used to align clonotypes to the IMGT TRBV, TRBD and TRBJ reference segments. The analysis included only V-J combinations with a frequency above 0.0001, which together covered around 99% of the repertoires. A TCS score was defined as the ratio between F50 (clonal expansion) and ExV (chaos), using BLOSUM62-based TCRdist between CDR3 peptides within each V-J. Welch's t-statistics and random forest reduced some 510 V-J features to 10 to 15, which were used in a naive Bayes classifier (R e1071). The public reads were run again by TCRdb, first through fastp at Q25 and then through MiXCR, and only productive beta chains were kept. Identical CDR3 protein sequences are pooled into one entry, listed with their most common genes and DNA. The authors' filters were not applied to this entry. This sample gives under 200,000 distinct CDR3 sequences in total; around 8.9% of them show up just once. The top ten clones comprise about 20% of the sample.

The hyperthyroidism patients were between 18 and 65 years old and newly diagnosed, with a disease duration of less than 2 months. The study excluded patients with uncontrolled infections, other autoimmune diseases, pregnancy or lactation. Diagnoses were based on clinical symptoms, serum thyroxine and TRAb, thyroid ultrasound and orbital computed tomography. Blood from progressor patients was collected at the time of first diagnosis with hyperthyroidism, before any ophthalmopathy symptoms had appeared. Ficoll-Paque density gradient centrifugation was used to isolate PBMCs from about 10 ml of fresh peripheral blood. Progressor patients were first diagnosed with Graves' hyperthyroidism and then developed ophthalmopathy during follow-up. Trizol reagent was used to extract total RNA, and RNA quality was then checked on an Agilent 2100 Bioanalyzer. Study-level results and caveats: Sample size was not statistically predetermined, and investigators were not blinded to group allocation. In cross-validation, a model built on a 13 V-J signature told ophthalmopathy apart from stable hyperthyroidism with about 90% sensitivity and approximately 84% specificity, and in testing the same model reached 80%/75%. Blood samples also contained most of the expanded thyroid clonotypes (frequency above 0.001), which suggests that blood repertoires may reflect thyroid immune responses. During validation, the model predicted progression to ophthalmopathy a median of roughly 7.1 months ahead of onset, with around 70% sensitivity and around 73% specificity.

Comment on this clonotype: Its antigen has not been determined. No per-base quality is available; no much larger clone lies one base away.

Looking up the germline V gene yields CDR1 SGHDT and CDR2 YYEEEE. At the junction V is shortened by 0 bases and J by 4 bases, with 13 bases in between. Reading from cysteine to phenylalanine, the CDR3 counts 15 amino acids. Of all the DNA, just the CDR3 is kept, 45 bases in frame from base 1. The specimen was blood. The receptor was isolated from a woman aged 18-30 years with Graves' hyperthyroidism that later progressed to Graves' ophthalmopathy. The V and J genes are TRBV5-6 and TRBJ1-2, and possibly TRBD1, on 6 matching bases. The DNA reads TGTGCCAGCAGCTTGGTGTCGTCAGGGGTCTATGGCTACACCTTC. Protein translation: CASSLVSSGVYGYTF.